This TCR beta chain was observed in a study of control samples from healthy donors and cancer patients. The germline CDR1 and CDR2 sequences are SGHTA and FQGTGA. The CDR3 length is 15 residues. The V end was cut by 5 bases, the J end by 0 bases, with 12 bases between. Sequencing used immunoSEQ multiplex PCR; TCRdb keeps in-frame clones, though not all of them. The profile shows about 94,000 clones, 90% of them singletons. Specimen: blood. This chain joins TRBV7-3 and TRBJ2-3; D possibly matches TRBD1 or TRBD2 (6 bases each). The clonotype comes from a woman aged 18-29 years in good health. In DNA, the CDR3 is TGTGCCAGCAGCGCCTCGGGGGCTAGCACAGATACGCAGTATTTT. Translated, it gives CASSASGASTDTQYF.